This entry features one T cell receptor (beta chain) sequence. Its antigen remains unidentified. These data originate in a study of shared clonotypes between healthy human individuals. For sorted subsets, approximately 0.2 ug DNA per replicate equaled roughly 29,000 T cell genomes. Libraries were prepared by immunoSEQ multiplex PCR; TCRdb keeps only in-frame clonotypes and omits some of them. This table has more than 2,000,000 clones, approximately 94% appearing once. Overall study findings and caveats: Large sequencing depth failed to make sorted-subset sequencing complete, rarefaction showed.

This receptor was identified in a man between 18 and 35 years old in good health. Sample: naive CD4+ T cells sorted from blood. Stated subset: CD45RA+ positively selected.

The CDR3 is CASSELGEWGGTGRANTEAFF. DNA of the CDR3: TGTGCCAGCAGTGAATTAGGTGAATGGGGGGGCACAGGGCGAGCGAACACTGAAGCTTTCTTT. The J gene is TRBJ1-1, the V gene TRBV2, with D possibly TRBD1 on 6 matching bases. V was clipped by 2 bases and J by 1 base, with 29 bases between them. The CDR3 covers 21 residues. Germline CDR1 is SNHLY and CDR2 is FYNNEI.